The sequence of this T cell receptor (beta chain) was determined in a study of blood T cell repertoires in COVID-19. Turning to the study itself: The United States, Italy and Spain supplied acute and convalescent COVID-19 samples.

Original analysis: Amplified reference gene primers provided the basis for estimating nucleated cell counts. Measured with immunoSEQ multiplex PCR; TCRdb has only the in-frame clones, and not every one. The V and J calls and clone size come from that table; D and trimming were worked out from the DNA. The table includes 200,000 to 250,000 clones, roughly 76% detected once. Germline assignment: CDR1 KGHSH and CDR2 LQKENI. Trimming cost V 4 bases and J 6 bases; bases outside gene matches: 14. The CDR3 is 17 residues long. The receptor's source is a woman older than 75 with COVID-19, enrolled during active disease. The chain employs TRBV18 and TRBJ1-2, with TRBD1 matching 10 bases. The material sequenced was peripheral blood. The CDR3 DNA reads TGTGCCAGCTCACTTTCCCGGGACAGGGGAAATTATAATGGCTACACCTTC. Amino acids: CASSLSRDRGNYNGYTF.